This TCR beta chain was found in a study of T cells in localized non-small cell lung cancer. General observations from the study: Compared with tumor, uninvolved adjacent lung displayed greater T cell clonality, ranking highest overall. Owing to sequencing of a solitary tumor region, heterogeneity cannot be discounted.

Germline V gene data show CDR1 as SQVTM and CDR2 as ANQGSEA. This CDR3 comprises 12 residues. V lost 4 bases and J lost 3, with 7 bases in between. Using immunoSEQ multiplex PCR, the repertoire was profiled, and TCRdb retains in-frame clones only, with some absent. The table records about 28,000 clones, approximately 88% of them present only once. This clone came up a few times. Its matching antigen is unknown. This material consisted of peripheral blood, taken before any cancer treatment. The source is a male donor older than 55 with stage I lung adenocarcinoma. The J gene is TRBJ1-5, the V gene TRBV29-1; D perhaps matches TRBD1 (6 bases). The CDR3 loop is CSVAGVNQPQHF. The CDR3 DNA reads TGCAGCGTTGCAGGGGTCAATCAGCCCCAGCATTTT.